The T cell receptor beta chain under discussion was sequenced for a study of blood T cell repertoires in COVID-19. The CDR3 is 17 residues long. Trimming shortened V by 0 bases and J by 4 bases, and 17 bases separated the two germline ends. Germline V CDR1 and CDR2: SGHDT, YYEEEE. Only in-frame clones appear in the TCRdb table, and some are missing; sequencing was by immunoSEQ multiplex PCR. The sample consists of 250,000 or so clones, over 80% of them appearing once. The clonotype originates from a woman aged 40 to 55 who had been exposed to COVID-19. This chain links TRBV5-6 with TRBJ1-5; a weak D match, TRBD1 (5 bases). Sequencing was carried out using PBMCs or T cells enriched from blood (not recorded which). The DNA of the CDR3 is TGTGCCAGCAGCTTGGCGGCGGCAGGGTCGAAAAATCAGCCCCAGCATTTT. It encodes CASSLAAAGSKNQPQHF.